This T cell receptor (beta chain) derives from a study of patients and donors after allogeneic stem cell transplantation. TCRdb reprocessed the RT-PCR reads with MiXCR, giving one entry per CDR3 protein. The data contain 150,000 to 250,000 distinct CDR3 sequences, around two fifths of them singletons. Germline CDR1 SGHRS, CDR2 YFSETQ. V gave up 0 bases and J gave up 1 base; unmatched junction bases: 2. The CDR3 spans 16 residues. The source material was blood, either unsorted or a sorted T cell fraction (not recorded which). The V call is TRBV5-1, the J call TRBJ2-2; 8 nucleotides line up with TRBD1. The TCR comes from a human donor who was either an allogeneic HSCT recipient or a stem cell or donor lymphocyte infusion donor (not recorded which). It is not recorded whose cells these are; they may come from a transplant donor. The CDR3 spells CASSLAGTGNTGELFF. The CDR3 nucleotides read TGCGCCAGCAGCTTGGCCGGGACAGGGAACACCGGGGAGCTGTTTTTT.